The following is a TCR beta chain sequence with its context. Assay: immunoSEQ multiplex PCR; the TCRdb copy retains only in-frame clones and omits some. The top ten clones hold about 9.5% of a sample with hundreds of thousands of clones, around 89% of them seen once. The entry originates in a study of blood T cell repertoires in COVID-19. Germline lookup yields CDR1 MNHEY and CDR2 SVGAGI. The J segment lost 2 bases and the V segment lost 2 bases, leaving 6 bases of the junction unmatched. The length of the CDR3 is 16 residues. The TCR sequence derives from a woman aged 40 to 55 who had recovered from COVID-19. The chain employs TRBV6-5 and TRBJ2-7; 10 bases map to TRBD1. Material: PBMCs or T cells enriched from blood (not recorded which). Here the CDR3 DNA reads TGTGCCAGCAGTTACACGACGGGACAGGGGACCTACGAGCAGTACTTC. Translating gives CASSYTTGQGTYEQYF.